This T cell receptor (beta chain) was identified in a study of CD8 T cells in ankylosing spondylitis. Overall study findings and caveats: CD8+ by phenotype, disease-linked clones were relatively rare in peripheral blood.

Using its own MiXCR run on the 5' RACE reads, TCRdb lists one record per CDR3 protein. The profile covers about 52,000 distinct CDR3 sequences, with roughly 7.3% appearing a single time and roughly 8.1% taken by the ten largest. This clonotype was recorded at least ten times. Its matching antigen is unknown. Germline V gene sequence: CDR1 SGHKS, CDR2 YYEKEE (reference sequence). V lost 0 bases and J lost 3; bases outside the gene matches: 4. The CDR3 loop spans 16 amino acids. The sequence came from a female donor with ankylosing spondylitis or in good health (not recorded which). This chain links TRBV5-5 with TRBJ2-1; 9 positions agree with TRBD2. The sample taken for sequencing was blood, either unsorted or a sorted T cell fraction (not recorded which). DNA for the CDR3: TGTGCCAGCAGCTTGGGGGGACTAGCCTTCTACAATGAGCAGTTCTTC. It translates to CASSLGGLAFYNEQFF.